This is a list of T cell receptor beta chains from one sample in a study of blood T cell repertoires in COVID-19. Method: immunoSEQ multiplex PCR; TCRdb's copy keeps in-frame clones and lacks some. The sample lists roughly 81,000 clones, roughly 90% seen once, with approximately 12% in the top ten. The sequenced sample was peripheral blood. The receptors here all came from a man aged 65 to 85 with active or convalescent COVID-19. Both conserved end residues are part of each CDR3.

j_call v_call cdr3_aa
TRBJ1-2 TRBV24-1 CATSDPFNYGYTF
TRBJ1-5 TRBV7-2 CASSSDRDQPQHF
TRBJ1-2 TRBV5-1 CASSRFGRGLGGYTF
TRBJ1-2 TRBV12-3/TRBV12-4 CASSLDSDYGYTF
TRBJ1-1 TRBV24-1 CATSDSRQGDYTEAFF
TRBJ1-2 TRBV20-1 CSAGGAGGYTF
TRBJ2-5 TRBV5-1 CASSLPGVAQETQYF
TRBJ2-1 TRBV24-1 CATSDQTSGGYTNEQFF
TRBJ2-1 TRBV27 CASSERGPNNEQFF
TRBJ2-3 TRBV13 CASGSPKSSTDTQYF
TRBJ1-4 TRBV7-2 CASSLELDNEKLFF
TRBJ2-1 TRBV2 CASSVNDNEQFF
TRBJ1-6 TRBV27 CASSLLSGEGSPLHF
TRBJ1-3 TRBV27 CASSPGTAGNTIYF
TRBJ1-5 TRBV9 CASSGRQGPAINQPQHF
TRBJ2-2 TRBV11-3 CASSPSHYRGGNTGELFF
TRBJ1-2 TRBV4-3 CASSPTLIGGGYGYTF
TRBJ2-5 TRBV28 CASSPIHREETQYF
TRBJ2-3 TRBV23-1 CASSQSIPGGSTDTQYF
TRBJ2-1 TRBV7-2 CASSFLTSGGYNEQFF
TRBJ2-2 TRBV27 CASSSRTPAGELFF
TRBJ2-7 TRBV6-2/TRBV6-3 CASSSFYEQYF
TRBJ2-5 TRBV21-1 CASSNLDRGETQYF
TRBJ1-1 TRBV7-9 CASSLLGKTEAFF
TRBJ1-1 TRBV7-9 CASSLDGNRAFF
TRBJ2-7 TRBV10-1 CASRPPKTGVGNEQYF
TRBJ1-2 TRBV18 CASSPTTGIYGYTF
TRBJ2-7 TRBV7-2 CASSSSGGYEQYF
TRBJ1-3 TRBV18 CASSLQGYSGNTIYF
TRBJ2-7 TRBV6-2/TRBV6-3 CASSLGTFSSYEQYF
TRBJ1-2 TRBV12-3/TRBV12-4 CASSPTGRYGYTF
TRBJ2-7 TRBV11-1 CASRTTGGPYEQYF
TRBJ2-3 TRBV2 CASTNTDRRTDTQYF
TRBJ1-4 TRBV4-2 CASSQEGDRGNEKLFF
TRBJ1-1 TRBV5-1 CASSFGGNTEAFF
TRBJ2-7 TRBV30 CAWSARGGQGSYEQYF
TRBJ1-4 TRBV15 CATSTDAGTRNEKLFF
TRBJ2-1 TRBV18 CASSPTTSGTAQGQFF
TRBJ2-1 TRBV4-3 CASTARTSAYNEQFF
TRBJ2-7 TRBV28 CASRRGGRGAQKAYEQYF
TRBJ2-3 TRBV7-2 CASSTRVSDTQYF
TRBJ1-1 TRBV19 CASSMSVLTEAFF
TRBJ1-2 TRBV7-9 CASSGQANYGYTF
TRBJ1-1 TRBV6-5 CASSLRQGAGRTEAFF